This T cell receptor (beta chain) was profiled in a study of blood T cell repertoires in COVID-19. Study-level information: The United States, Italy and Spain provided the acute and convalescent COVID-19 samples. PBMCs, B-cell-depleted T cells, or T cells were the source of the cDNA or gDNA that made up the material.

As handled by the study authors: By means of reference gene primer amplification, nucleated cell counts were estimated. Using immunoSEQ multiplex PCR, the repertoire was profiled, and TCRdb retains in-frame clones only, with some absent. The V and J calls and clone size come from that table; D and trimming were worked out from the DNA. The table has over 450,000 clones, 85% to 90% seen once. Patients in Seattle were enrolled during active infection, then followed longitudinally. After removal of 6 bases from V and 5 bases from J, the junction contained 3 bases not matched to a gene. The CDR3 spans 15 residues. The V gene's germline CDR1 is MDHEN and CDR2 SYDVKM.

Specimen: peripheral blood. The TCR sequence derives from a young man with COVID-19, enrolled during active disease. V usage is TRBV28 and J usage is TRBJ2-2, with 13 positions matching TRBD2. CDR3 in DNA: TGTGCCAGCAGCCGACTAGCGGGAGGTACCGGGGAGCTGTTTTTT. It encodes CASSRLAGGTGELFF.